This T cell receptor (beta chain) was observed in a study of blood T cell repertoires in COVID-19. Across the study: The origin of the acute and convalescent COVID-19 samples was the United States, Italy and Spain. In each case, the material was cDNA or gDNA derived from T cells, B-cell-depleted T cells, or PBMCs.

V lost 6 bases, J lost 3 bases, and 7 bases stayed unmatched. Germline lookup yields CDR1 KGHSH and CDR2 LQKENI. This CDR3 spans 16 amino acids. Method: immunoSEQ multiplex PCR; TCRdb's copy keeps in-frame clones and lacks some. The sample yields about 140,000 clones, 85% to 90% seen once. Material: peripheral blood. The rearrangement links TRBV18 to TRBJ1-5, with 11 bases that match TRBD1. The TCR comes from a woman aged 80 or over with acute or convalescent COVID-19. CDR3 nucleotides: TGTGCCAGCTCGGCGGACAGGGGGCTCTTCAATCAGCCCCAGCATTTT. It yields the protein CASSADRGLFNQPQHF.